The 5 T cell receptor beta chains reported below all come from one sample, sequenced in a study of CD8 T cells in ankylosing spondylitis. MiXCR was run by TCRdb on the 5' RACE reads, yielding one entry per CDR3 protein. The table has 150,000 to 200,000 distinct CDR3 sequences, around 19% seen once. The sample consisted of blood, either unsorted or a sorted T cell fraction (not recorded which). Receptors were obtained from a male donor with ankylosing spondylitis or in good health (not recorded which).

There are many counts of this clonotype. The chain employs TRBV20-1 and TRBJ1-2, with TRBD1 matching over 8 bases. V shed 1 base and J 7 bases; nucleotides not matched to a gene: 5. Germline V gene data show CDR1 as DFQATT and CDR2 as SNEGSKA (reference sequence). The CDR3 is 13 amino acids. CDR3 loop: CSARVGQGSGYTF. DNA for the CDR3: TGCAGTGCTAGAGTTGGACAGGGCTCTGGCTACACCTTC.

Turning to this clonotype: At one end, the junction sequence differs from germline, possibly due to a read error. The chain has TRBV6-2 or TRBV6-3 and TRBJ2-3; 10 bases align to TRBD2. Germline CDR1 and CDR2: MNHEY and SVGEGT. This CDR3 contains 14 residues. The CDR3 coding sequence is TGTGCCAGCACCCTCGGAGCGGGAGGGCCTGCGTCCCATTTT. Translating it yields CASTLGAGGPASHF.

The chain is built from TRBV5-1 and TRBJ2-1; D unresolved. Germline V CDR1 and CDR2: SGHRS, YFSETQ. The CDR3 runs to 15 residues. V lost 4 bases, J lost 2 bases, and 13 bases lay in between. This CDR3 is CASSAIRATYNEQFF. In DNA, the CDR3 is TGCGCCAGCAGCGCGATTCGGGCGACCTACAATGAGCAGTTCTTC.

The genes are TRBV5-1 and TRBJ2-1; D is perhaps TRBD2 (6 bases). This CDR3 has 15 amino acids. Trimming took 4 bases from V and 2 from J, leaving 13 bases between them. Germline loops: CDR1 SGHRS, CDR2 YFSETQ. CDR3 loop: CASSLGTGAYNEQFF. As DNA, the CDR3 is TGCGCCAGCAGCCTAGGGACGGGAGCCTACAATGAGCAGTTCTTC.

This clonotype turned up a few times. V gene TRBV3-1 combines with J gene TRBJ2-5; D is undetermined. Germline CDR1 and CDR2: LGHDT and YNNKEL (reference sequence). The V gene lost 1 base and the J gene lost 7 bases, with 4 bases spanning the gap. CDR3 length equals 11 residues. For the CDR3, the DNA is TGTGCCAGCAGCCAAGCGGGGACCCAGTACTTC. It encodes CASSQAGTQYF.